This T cell receptor (beta chain) was identified in a study of T cell responses to AZD1222 COVID-19 vaccine. In the study overall: Whether given at about 4 or about 12 weeks, second doses were pooled. Study results and caveats: Seropositive at baseline were only a handful of AZD1222 recipients.

Germline CDR1 and CDR2: ENHRY and SYGVKD. V lost 6 bases, J lost 3 bases, and 16 bases stayed unmatched. The CDR3 runs to 17 residues. Only one count was recorded for this clone. What it recognizes is unknown. TCRdb's table, derived via immunoSEQ multiplex PCR, lists solely in-frame clones and lacks some. The sample holds some 140,000 clones, roughly 90% seen once. The receptor was isolated from an adult in good health. The sequencing here drew on peripheral blood, taken on day 0 of AZD1222 vaccination. The chain joins TRBV10-3 to TRBJ2-7; 8 bases are shared with TRBD1. DNA for the CDR3: TGTGCCATCAGCTCCATGAGAAGCCCAGGGGGCATCTACGAGCAGTACTTC. It is translated as CAISSMRSPGGIYEQYF.